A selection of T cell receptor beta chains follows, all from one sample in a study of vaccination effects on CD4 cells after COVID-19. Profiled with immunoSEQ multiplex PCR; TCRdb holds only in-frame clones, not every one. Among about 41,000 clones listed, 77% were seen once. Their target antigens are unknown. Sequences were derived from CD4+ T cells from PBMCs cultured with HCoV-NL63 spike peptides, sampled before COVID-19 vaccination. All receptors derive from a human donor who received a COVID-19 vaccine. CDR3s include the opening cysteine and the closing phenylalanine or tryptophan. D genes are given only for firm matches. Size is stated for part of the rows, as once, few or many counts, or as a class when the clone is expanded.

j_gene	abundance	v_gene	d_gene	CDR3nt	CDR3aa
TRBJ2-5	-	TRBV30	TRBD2	TGTGCCTGGAGTGTATTCGCGGCGGGGGGGGCAGGGATCCAGTACTTC	CAWSVFAAGGAGIQYF
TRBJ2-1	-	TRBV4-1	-	TGCGCCAGCAGCCAAGATTTCGGTTACAATGAGCAGTTCTTC	CASSQDFGYNEQFF
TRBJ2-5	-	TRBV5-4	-	TGTGCCAGCAGCTTGAAGCAGGGGGGAGAAGAGACCCAGTACTTC	CASSLKQGGEETQYF
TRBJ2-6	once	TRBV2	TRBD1	TGTGCCAGCCGGACAGGGACCAGCTCTGGGGCCAACGTCCTGACTTTC	CASRTGTSSGANVLTF
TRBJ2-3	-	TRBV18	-	TGTGCCAGCTCACTGACCGGGTCCATTCTCGCAGATACGCAGTATTTT	CASSLTGSILADTQYF
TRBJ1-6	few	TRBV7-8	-	TGTGCCAGCAGCTTAGAGTATTCACCCCTCCACTTT	CASSLEYSPLHF
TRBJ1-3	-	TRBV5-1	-	TGCGCCAGCAGCTTAACAGGAGCTGGAAACACCATATATTTT	CASSLTGAGNTIYF
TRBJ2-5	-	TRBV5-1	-	TGCGCCAGCAGCTTGAGTTCCACCGAGGGGGAGACCCAGTACTTC	CASSLSSTEGETQYF
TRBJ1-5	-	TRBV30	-	TGTGCCTGGAAGGTAGGGAATCAGCCCCAGCATTTT	CAWKVGNQPQHF
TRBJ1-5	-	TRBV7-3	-	TGTGCCAGCAGCTTGAGGCAAGGCGGGCCCCAGCATTTT	CASSLRQGGPQHF
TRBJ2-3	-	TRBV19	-	TGTGCCAGTAGTATAGCCGAGAACACAGATACGCAGTATTTT	CASSIAENTDTQYF
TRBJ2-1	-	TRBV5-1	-	TGCGCCAGCAGCTTGGCCCCCGGCTACAATGAGCAGTTCTTC	CASSLAPGYNEQFF
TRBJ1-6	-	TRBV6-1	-	TGTGCCAGCAGTGATCGGGCCAAAGGCCGGCCAGAGGCCCTCCACTTT	CASSDRAKGRPEALHF
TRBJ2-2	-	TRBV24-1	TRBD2	TGTGCCACCAGTGATCCGCGGACGGGGGGCACCGGGGAGCTGTTTTTT	CATSDPRTGGTGELFF
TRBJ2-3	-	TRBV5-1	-	TGCGCCAGCAGCTTGGATCCGTCAACTAGCACAGATACGCAGTATTTT	CASSLDPSTSTDTQYF
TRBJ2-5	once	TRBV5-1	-	TGCGCCAGCAGCTTTACGGGAGAGGGGGAGACCCAGTACTTC	CASSFTGEGETQYF
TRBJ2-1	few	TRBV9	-	TGTGCCAGCAGCCCGGGGCCTTACAATGAGCAGTTCTTC	CASSPGPYNEQFF
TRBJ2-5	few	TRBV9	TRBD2	TGTGCCAGCAGCCTCACTGCCCTGCCGGGACTAGCGGCACAAGAGACCCAGTACTTC	CASSLTALPGLAAQETQYF
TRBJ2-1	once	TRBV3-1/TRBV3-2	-	TGTGCCAGCAGCCAAGTTATCTATGAGCAGTTCTTC	CASSQVIYEQFF
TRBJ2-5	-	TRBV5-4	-	TGTGCCAGCAGCAGGGGGGCGATACAAGAGACCCAGTACTTC	CASSRGAIQETQYF
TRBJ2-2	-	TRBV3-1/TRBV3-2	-	TGTGCCAGCAGGACTCTGGGGGGGCTAGCCGGGGAGCTGTTTTTT	CASRTLGGLAGELFF
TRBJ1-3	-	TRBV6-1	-	TGTGCCAGCAGTGAAGGGCGGACCGCTGGAAACACCATATATTTT	CASSEGRTAGNTIYF
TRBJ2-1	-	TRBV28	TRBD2	TGTGCCAGCAGTTTGGAAGTAGGGGAGCGGGGGTCTGTTAATGAGCAGTTCTTC	CASSLEVGERGSVNEQFF
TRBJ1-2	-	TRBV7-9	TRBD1	TGTGCCAGCAGCTTAGGACAGGGTACGGGCTACACCTTC	CASSLGQGTGYTF